The T cell receptor beta chain under discussion was sequenced for a study of CXCR3-negative and CXCR3-positive naive CD8 T cells. A word on this clonotype: Its antigen is not identified.

Overall study results and limits: Each naive subset displayed comparably high diversity, whereas memory CD8+ cells displayed much lower diversity.

CDR3 size: 13 residues. The TRB cDNA libraries were prepared by 5' RACE with UMI labels. TCRdb re-called the 5' RACE reads, yielding one record per CDR3 amino acid sequence without DNA. This table holds about 41,000 distinct CDR3 sequences. This receptor was taken from a human donor in good health. Some clones in this sample may be carry-over from other donors' samples. This sequence joins TRBV12-3 or TRBV12-4 and TRBJ2-1; the TCRdb D gene call, TRBD2, has no DNA to confirm it. What was sequenced was naive CXCR3- CD8+ T cells from blood. Subset specified: CD45RO-CCR7+CD27+CD95- naive CD8+ T cells lacking CXCR3 (TNR3-). CDR3: CASSLSGPFEQFF.